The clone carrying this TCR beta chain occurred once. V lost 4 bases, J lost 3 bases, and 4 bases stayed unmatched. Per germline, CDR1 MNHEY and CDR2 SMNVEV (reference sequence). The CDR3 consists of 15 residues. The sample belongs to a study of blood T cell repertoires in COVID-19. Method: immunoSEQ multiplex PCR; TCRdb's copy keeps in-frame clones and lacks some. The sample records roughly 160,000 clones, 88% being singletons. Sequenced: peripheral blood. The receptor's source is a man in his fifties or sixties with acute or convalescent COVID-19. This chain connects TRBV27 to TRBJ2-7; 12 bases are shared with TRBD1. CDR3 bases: TGTGCCAGCAGTTCGGGACAGGGGGCGCTCTACGAGCAGTACTTC. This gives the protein CASSSGQGALYEQYF.